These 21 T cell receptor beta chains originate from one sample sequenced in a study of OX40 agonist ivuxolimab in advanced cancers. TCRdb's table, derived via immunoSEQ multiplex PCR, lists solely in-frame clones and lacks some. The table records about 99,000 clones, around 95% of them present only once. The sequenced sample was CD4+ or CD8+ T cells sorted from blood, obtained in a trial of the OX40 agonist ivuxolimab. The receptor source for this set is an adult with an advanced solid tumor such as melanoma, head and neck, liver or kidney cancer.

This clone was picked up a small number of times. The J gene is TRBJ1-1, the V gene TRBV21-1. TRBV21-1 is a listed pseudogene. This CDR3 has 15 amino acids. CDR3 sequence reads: CASSKAADMNTEAFF. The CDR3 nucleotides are TGTGCCAGCAGCAAAGCAGCGGATATGAACACTGAAGCTTTCTTT.

CDR3 bases: TGTGCCAGCAGCTTACTCTCTGGGGCCAACGTCCTGACTTTC. It encodes CASSLLSGANVLTF. The chain joins TRBV5-4 to TRBJ2-6; no firm D call. The CDR3 is made up of 14 amino acids. Trimming removed 2 bases from V and 0 bases from J, with 3 bases in between. In germline, CDR1 is SGHNT, CDR2 YYREEE (reference sequence).

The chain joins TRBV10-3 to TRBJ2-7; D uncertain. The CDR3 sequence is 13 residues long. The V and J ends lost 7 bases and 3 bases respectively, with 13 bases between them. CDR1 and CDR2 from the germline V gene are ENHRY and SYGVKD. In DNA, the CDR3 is TGTGCCATCACTCAAGACTCCAACTACGAGCAGTACTTC. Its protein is CAITQDSNYEQYF.

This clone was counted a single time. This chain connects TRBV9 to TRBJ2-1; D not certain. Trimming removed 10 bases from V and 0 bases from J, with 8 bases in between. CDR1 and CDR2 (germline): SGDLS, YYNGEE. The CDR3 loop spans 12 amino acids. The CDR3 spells CASGGSYNEQFF. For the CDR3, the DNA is TGTGCCTCGGGTGGCTCCTACAATGAGCAGTTCTTC.

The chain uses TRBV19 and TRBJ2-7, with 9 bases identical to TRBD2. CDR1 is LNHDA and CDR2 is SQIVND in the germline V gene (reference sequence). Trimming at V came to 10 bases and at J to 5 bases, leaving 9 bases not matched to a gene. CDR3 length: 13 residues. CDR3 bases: TGTGCCACCGCTGTAGCGGGAGCCCACGAGCAGTACTTC. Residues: CATAVAGAHEQYF.

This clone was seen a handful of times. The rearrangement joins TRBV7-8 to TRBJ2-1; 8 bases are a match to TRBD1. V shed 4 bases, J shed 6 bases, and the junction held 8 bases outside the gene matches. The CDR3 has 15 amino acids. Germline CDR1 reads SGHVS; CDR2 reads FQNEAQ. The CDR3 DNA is TGTGCCAGCAGCTCCCGACAGGGGCCCTCCAATGAGCAGTTCTTC. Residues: CASSSRQGPSNEQFF.

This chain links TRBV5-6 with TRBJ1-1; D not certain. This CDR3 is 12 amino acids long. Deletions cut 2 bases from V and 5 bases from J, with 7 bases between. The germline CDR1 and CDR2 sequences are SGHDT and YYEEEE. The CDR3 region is CASSFLSTEAFF. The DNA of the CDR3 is TGTGCCAGCAGCTTCCTGTCTACTGAAGCTTTCTTT. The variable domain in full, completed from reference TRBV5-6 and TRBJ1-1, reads DAGVTQSPTHLIKTRGQQVTLRCSPKSGHDTVSWYQQALGQGPQFIFQYYEEEERQRGNFPDRFSGHQFPNYSSELNVNALLLGDSALYLCASSFLSTEAFFGQGTRLTVV.

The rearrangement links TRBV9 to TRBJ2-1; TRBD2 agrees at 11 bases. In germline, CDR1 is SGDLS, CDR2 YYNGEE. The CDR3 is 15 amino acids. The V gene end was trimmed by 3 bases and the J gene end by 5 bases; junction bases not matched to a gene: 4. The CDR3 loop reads CASSGGLAAHNEQFF. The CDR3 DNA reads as TGTGCCAGCAGCGGGGGACTAGCGGCCCACAATGAGCAGTTCTTC.

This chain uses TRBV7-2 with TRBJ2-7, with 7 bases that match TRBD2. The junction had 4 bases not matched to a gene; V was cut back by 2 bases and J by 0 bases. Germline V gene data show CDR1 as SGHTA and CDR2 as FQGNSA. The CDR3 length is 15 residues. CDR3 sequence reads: CASSLMGGNSYEQYF. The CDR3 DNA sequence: TGTGCCAGCAGCTTAATGGGAGGGAACTCCTACGAGCAGTACTTC.

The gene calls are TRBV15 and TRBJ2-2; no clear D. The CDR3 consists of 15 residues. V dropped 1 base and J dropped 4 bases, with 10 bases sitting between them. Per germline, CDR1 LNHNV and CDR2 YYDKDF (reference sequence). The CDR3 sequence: CATSRGPLTTGELFF. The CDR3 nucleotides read TGTGCCACCAGCAGAGGGCCTCTCACCACCGGGGAGCTGTTTTTT.

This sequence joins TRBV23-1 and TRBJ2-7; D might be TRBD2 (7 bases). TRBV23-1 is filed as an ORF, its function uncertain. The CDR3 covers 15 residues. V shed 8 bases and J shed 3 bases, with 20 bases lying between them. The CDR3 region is CASGSGDNWVYEQYF. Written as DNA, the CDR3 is TGCGCCAGCGGAAGCGGGGACAATTGGGTCTACGAGCAGTACTTC.

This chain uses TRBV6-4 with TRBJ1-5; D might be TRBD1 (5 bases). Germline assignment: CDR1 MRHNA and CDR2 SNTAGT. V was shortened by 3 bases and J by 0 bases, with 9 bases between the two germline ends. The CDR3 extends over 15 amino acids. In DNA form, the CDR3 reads TGTGCCAGCAGTGAAGGGACGGATAGCAATCAGCCCCAGCATTTT. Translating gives CASSEGTDSNQPQHF.

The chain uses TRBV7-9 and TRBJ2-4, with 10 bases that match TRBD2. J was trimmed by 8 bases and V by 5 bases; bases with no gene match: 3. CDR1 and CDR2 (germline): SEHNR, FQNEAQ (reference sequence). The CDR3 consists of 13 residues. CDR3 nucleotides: TGTGCCAGCAGCACCAGCGGGGGGGACATTCAGTACTTC. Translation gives CASSTSGGDIQYF.

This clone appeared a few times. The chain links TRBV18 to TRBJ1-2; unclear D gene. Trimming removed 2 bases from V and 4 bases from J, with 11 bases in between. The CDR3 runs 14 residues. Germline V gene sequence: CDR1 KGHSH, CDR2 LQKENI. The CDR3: CASSPGPGSYGYTF. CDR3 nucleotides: TGTGCCAGCTCACCAGGGCCAGGAAGCTATGGCTACACCTTC.

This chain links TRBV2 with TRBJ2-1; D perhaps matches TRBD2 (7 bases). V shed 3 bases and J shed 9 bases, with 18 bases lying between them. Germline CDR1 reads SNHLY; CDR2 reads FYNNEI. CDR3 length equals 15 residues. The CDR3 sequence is CASSEGPRGRSEQFF. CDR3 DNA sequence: TGTGCCAGCAGTGAGGGGCCGCGGGGGCGTAGTGAGCAGTTCTTC.

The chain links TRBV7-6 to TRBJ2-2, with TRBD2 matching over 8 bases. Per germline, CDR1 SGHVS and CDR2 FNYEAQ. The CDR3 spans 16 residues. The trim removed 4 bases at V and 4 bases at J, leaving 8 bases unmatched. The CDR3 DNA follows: TGTGCCAGCAGCTCCCTAGCGGCGGGGGGCACCGGGGAGCTGTTTTTT. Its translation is CASSSLAAGGTGELFF.

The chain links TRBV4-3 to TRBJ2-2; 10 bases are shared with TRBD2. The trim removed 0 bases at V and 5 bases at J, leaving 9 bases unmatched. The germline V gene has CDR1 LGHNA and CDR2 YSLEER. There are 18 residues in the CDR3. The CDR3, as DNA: TGCGCCAGCAGCCAAGATTGGGGGGGACTAGCGTTGACCGGGGAGCTGTTTTTT. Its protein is CASSQDWGGLALTGELFF.

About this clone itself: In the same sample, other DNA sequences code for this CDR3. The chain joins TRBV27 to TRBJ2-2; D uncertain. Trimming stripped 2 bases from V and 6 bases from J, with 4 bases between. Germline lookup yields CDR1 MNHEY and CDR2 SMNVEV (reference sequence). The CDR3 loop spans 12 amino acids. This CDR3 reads CASSLRSGELFF. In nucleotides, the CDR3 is TGTGCCAGCAGTTTAAGATCCGGGGAGCTGTTTTTT.

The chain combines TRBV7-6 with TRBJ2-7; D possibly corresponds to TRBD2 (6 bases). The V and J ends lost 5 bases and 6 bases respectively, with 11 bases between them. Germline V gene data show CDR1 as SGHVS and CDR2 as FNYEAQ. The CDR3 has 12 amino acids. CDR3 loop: CASSARESEQYF. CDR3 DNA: TGTGCCAGCAGCGCCCGGGAGAGCGAGCAGTACTTC.

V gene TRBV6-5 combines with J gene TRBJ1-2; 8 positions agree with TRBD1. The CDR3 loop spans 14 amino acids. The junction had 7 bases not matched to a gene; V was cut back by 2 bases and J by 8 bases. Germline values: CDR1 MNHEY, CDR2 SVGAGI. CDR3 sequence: CASSYTRTGNGYTF. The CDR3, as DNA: TGTGCCAGCAGTTACACCCGGACAGGGAACGGCTACACCTTC.

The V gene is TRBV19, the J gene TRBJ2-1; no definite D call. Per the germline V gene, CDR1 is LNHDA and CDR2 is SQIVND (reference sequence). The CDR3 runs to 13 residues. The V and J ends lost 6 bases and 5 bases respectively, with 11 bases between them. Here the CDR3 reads CASSQPVDNEQFF. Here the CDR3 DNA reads TGTGCCAGTAGCCAACCCGTTGACAATGAGCAGTTCTTC.